This T cell receptor beta chain was recorded in a study of blood T cells in healthy people across ages. Study-level findings and limits: Estimates of total diversity, which came from one million sequenced T cells, were considered to be underestimates. Strong correlation existed between TCR beta diversity and naive T cell percentage.

This clonotype occurred a few times. Its target is unknown. With a J-beta primer mix and a sample-barcoded 5' primer, a second PCR ran 7 to 11 cycles. Every cDNA was tagged by a template-switch adaptor with 12 random nucleotides. TCRdb re-derived calls from the 5' RACE reads in MiXCR, one entry per CDR3 protein. Of 650,000 to 1,000,000 distinct CDR3 sequences listed, around 36% are singletons. V gave up 3 bases and J gave up 4 bases; unmatched junction bases: 12. CDR3 length: 18 residues. Germline-derived CDR1 and CDR2 are SEHNR and FQNEAQ (reference sequence). The chain carries TRBV7-9 and TRBJ1-1, with 12 positions matching TRBD1. The receptor was derived from a man between 18 and 35 years old in good health. Sequencing was performed on blood. CDR3 nucleotide sequence: TGTGCCAGCAGCTTCCCCAAGGGACAGGGGGCGCGGAGCACTGAAGCTTTCTTT. This translates into CASSFPKGQGARSTEAFF.